These 17 T cell receptor beta chains came from one sample sequenced in a study of T cell changes during pregnancy in multiple sclerosis. Libraries were prepared by immunoSEQ multiplex PCR; TCRdb keeps only in-frame clonotypes and omits some of them. This sample carries around 51,000 clones, 93% of them seen once, and the ten largest clones take around 1.9%. Sample: peripheral blood, taken in the second trimester of pregnancy. The receptor source for this set is a female donor with multiple sclerosis, enrolled in a pregnancy study.

In DNA, the CDR3 is TGTGCCAGCAGCCGCCAGATGAACACTGAAGCTTTCTTT. The encoded protein is CASSRQMNTEAFF. J is TRBJ1-1 and V is TRBV7-9; D uncertain. With 5 bases removed from V and 0 bases from J, the gap between germline ends came to 7 bases. This CDR3 has 13 amino acids. Per the germline V gene, CDR1 is SEHNR and CDR2 is FQNEAQ (reference sequence).

The chain is built from TRBV6-5 and TRBJ2-5, with D unresolved. The tail of the sequence fits TRBJ2-7 better, so the J call may be wrong. The germline V gene has CDR1 MNHEY and CDR2 SVGAGI. This CDR3 has 13 residues. CDR3 DNA: TGTGCCAGCAGTTACCGAAGCTCCTACGAGCAGTACTTC. This encodes CASSYRSSYEQYF.

The chain joins TRBV29-1 to TRBJ2-5; 9 positions agree with TRBD1. The DNA end lines up better with TRBJ2-7; the J call may be wrong. Germline V lookup: CDR1 SQVTM, CDR2 ANQGSEA. This CDR3 is 14 amino acids long. The DNA for the CDR3 is TGCAGCGTGGGGGGAGTGGGACAGGGCTACGAGCAGTACTTC. Encoded protein: CSVGGVGQGYEQYF.

CDR3 DNA sequence: TGTGCCACCAGCGGACAGGGAACCTCTAACTATGGCTACACCTTC. It specifies CATSGQGTSNYGYTF. This chain joins TRBV15 and TRBJ1-2; TRBD1 agrees at 8 bases. The CDR3 runs 15 residues. Germline loops: CDR1 LNHNV, CDR2 YYDKDF (reference sequence). After removal of 5 bases from V and 0 bases from J, the junction contained 5 bases not matched to a gene.

This chain links TRBV7-2 with TRBJ2-1; D is unclear. V dropped 5 bases and J dropped 9 bases, with 14 bases sitting between them. CDR3 length: 13 amino acids. CDR1 SGHTA and CDR2 FQGNSA come from the germline V gene. CDR3 sequence: CASSPPKTGEQFF. CDR3 DNA sequence: TGTGCCAGCAGCCCACCCAAGACGGGTGAGCAGTTCTTC. Full variable domain (outside the CDR3, taken from reference TRBV7-2 and TRBJ2-1): GAGVSQSPSNKVTEKGKDVELRCDPISGHTALYWYRQSLGQGLEFLIYFQGNSAPDKSGLPSDRFSAERTGGSVSTLTIQRTQQEDSAVYLCASSPPKTGEQFFGPGTRLTVL.

This clone was seen just once. V usage is TRBV5-4 and J usage is TRBJ1-1; 7 positions agree with TRBD1. V lost 1 base, J lost 3 bases, and 3 bases stayed unmatched. The CDR3 loop spans 14 amino acids. The germline CDR1 and CDR2 sequences are SGHNT and YYREEE (reference sequence). CDR3 sequence (DNA): TGTGCCAGCAGCTTGCGGCAGGGGGACACTGAAGCTTTCTTT. Its protein product is CASSLRQGDTEAFF.

With respect to this clone: The same CDR3 also results from other DNA sequences found in this sample. The chain has TRBV18 and TRBJ1-1; D is unresolved. This CDR3 spans 14 amino acids. Looked up from germline, CDR1 is KGHSH and CDR2 is LQKENI. V dropped 2 bases and J dropped 2 bases, with 9 bases sitting between them. The CDR3 DNA reads as TGTGCCAGCTCACCAGGTCAAACAAACACTGAAGCTTTCTTT. Translation gives CASSPGQTNTEAFF.

The J gene is TRBJ2-5, the V gene TRBV25-1; weak D call: TRBD1 (6 bases). V lost 2 bases to trimming and J lost 1 base, with 14 bases between them. The germline V gene encodes CDR1 MGHDK and CDR2 SYGVNS. The CDR3 is 16 residues long. CDR3 loop: CASSEGGRASQETQYF. CDR3 sequence (DNA): TGTGCCAGCAGTGAAGGGGGCAGGGCTAGCCAAGAGACCCAGTACTTC.

The gene calls are TRBV7-2 and TRBJ1-2; possible D gene TRBD1, 6 bases. The CDR3 length is 13 residues. From germline, CDR1 is SGHTA and CDR2 FQGNSA. Trimming removed 4 bases from V and 6 bases from J, with 12 bases in between. The CDR3 spells CASSSGGGNGYTF. CDR3 coding DNA: TGTGCCAGCAGCTCCGGGGGGGGCAATGGCTACACCTTC.

The V and J genes are TRBV7-3 and TRBJ1-1; 8 bases match TRBD1. This CDR3 spans 14 amino acids. Germline V lookup: CDR1 SGHTA, CDR2 FQGTGA. The trim removed 5 bases at V and 1 base at J, leaving 3 bases unmatched. The CDR3 sequence is CASSPGQANTEAFF. The CDR3 coding sequence is TGTGCCAGCAGCCCGGGACAGGCGAACACTGAAGCTTTCTTT.

This chain joins TRBV19 and TRBJ1-2; 12 bases map to TRBD1. The trim removed 8 bases at V and 2 bases at J, leaving 9 bases unmatched. CDR1 LNHDA and CDR2 SQIVND come from the germline V gene (reference sequence). The CDR3 covers 16 residues. The CDR3 DNA reads as TGTGCCAGTCGTCCGGGACAGGGGGCGAACAACTATGGCTACACCTTC. Translating gives CASRPGQGANNYGYTF.

DNA of the CDR3: TGTGCCAGCAGCGAGGGGCTAGCGGGATTCTACAATGAGCAGTTCTTC. As protein: CASSEGLAGFYNEQFF. The rearrangement links TRBV7-9 to TRBJ2-1; 9 nucleotides match TRBD2. The CDR3 has 16 residues. V was clipped by 5 bases and J by 3 bases; unmatched bases: 8. Germline V lookup: CDR1 SEHNR, CDR2 FQNEAQ (reference sequence).

The chain employs TRBV7-2 and TRBJ2-1; D gene ambiguous. Germline CDR1 SGHTA, CDR2 FQGNSA. The ends were cut back, 2 bases at V and 8 bases at J, with 10 bases in the middle. The CDR3 totals 13 residues. The CDR3 bases are TGTGCCAGCAGCTTACCAGGAAAAGATGAGCAGTTCTTC. Amino acid sequence: CASSLPGKDEQFF.

The rearrangement links TRBV5-4 to TRBJ2-1, with 11 bases aligning to TRBD2. The CDR3 has 14 residues. Trimming took 4 bases from V and 10 from J; bases not matched to a gene: 7. Germline V gene sequence: CDR1 SGHNT, CDR2 YYREEE (reference sequence). CDR3 residues: CASSRLAGPAEQFF. CDR3 DNA sequence: TGTGCCAGCAGCCGACTAGCGGGACCCGCCGAGCAGTTCTTC.

The chain links TRBV2 to TRBJ1-2; no definite D call. From germline, CDR1 is SNHLY and CDR2 FYNNEI. Between the trimmed V and J ends, which lost 3 bases and 4 bases, there was a span of 21 bases. There are 17 residues in the CDR3. CDR3 protein: CASSDVYGSRSAYGYTF. The CDR3 bases are TGTGCCAGCAGTGATGTTTATGGGTCGCGCAGCGCCTATGGCTACACCTTC.

The J gene is TRBJ2-5, the V gene TRBV18, with a weak D call TRBD1 (6 bases). The CDR3 runs to 14 residues. Germline CDR1 KGHSH, CDR2 LQKENI. The ends were cut back, 1 base at V and 5 bases at J, with 11 bases in the middle. The CDR3 reads CASSPLQGWETQYF. CDR3 in DNA: TGTGCCAGCTCACCACTACAGGGTTGGGAGACCCAGTACTTC.

The count of this clone is one. The gene calls are TRBV7-2 and TRBJ2-6, with a weak D call TRBD2 (5 bases). The CDR3 is 17 residues long. Trimming stripped 5 bases from V and 4 bases from J, with 18 bases between. Germline loops: CDR1 SGHTA, CDR2 FQGNSA. For the CDR3, the DNA is TGTGCCAGCAGCCTCGGGCCTAGCCGCAGGGGGGCCAACGTCCTGACTTTC. This codes for CASSLGPSRRGANVLTF.